The rows below give T cell receptor beta chains drawn from one sample of a study of beta chain features in type 1 diabetes. Sequencing used immunoSEQ multiplex PCR; TCRdb keeps in-frame clones, though not all of them. The sample carries fewer than 200,000 clones, more than 10% recorded once. The sequencing sample was made of central memory CD4+ T cells from blood. The receptors originated from a woman under 30 in good health. Each CDR3 is given with its conserved first and last residue. The D gene is left open where the match is weak. Only part of the rows carry a size: once, few, many, or a class if the clone is expanded.

D	V	size	J	CDR3	DNA
TRBD2	TRBV4-3	-	TRBJ2-1	CASSQGPKTSGYNEQFF	TGCGCCAGCAGCCAAGGCCCCAAGACTAGCGGCTACAATGAGCAGTTCTTC
TRBD1	TRBV15	-	TRBJ2-7	CATSLRQGGEQYF	TGTGCCACCTCCTTAAGACAGGGCGGCGAGCAGTACTTC
-	TRBV30	-	TRBJ1-2	CAWSLGINYGYTF	TGTGCCTGGAGTCTCGGGATTAACTATGGCTACACCTTC
-	TRBV6-6	-	TRBJ2-3	CASRGRGSLFDTQYF	TGTGCCAGCAGGGGAAGGGGGTCGTTATTTGATACGCAGTATTTT
-	TRBV7-3	-	TRBJ1-1	CASSRWTAMNTEAFF	TGTGCCAGCAGCCGATGGACAGCCATGAACACTGAAGCTTTCTTT
TRBD2	TRBV19	-	TRBJ2-5	CASSIRAGREETQYF	TGTGCCAGTAGTATACGGGCAGGGAGGGAGGAGACCCAGTACTTC
-	TRBV5-6	-	TRBJ1-2	CASSLNPFGRTVPYGYTF	TGTGCCAGCAGCTTGAACCCCTTTGGGCGAACAGTCCCCTATGGCTACACCTTC
-	TRBV5-4	-	TRBJ2-1	CASSLTGYYNEQFF	TGTGCCAGCAGCTTGACAGGCTACTACAATGAGCAGTTCTTC
TRBD2	TRBV2	few	TRBJ2-3	CASSSNSGRGTDTQYF	TGTGCCAGCAGTTCAAACAGCGGGAGGGGCACAGATACGCAGTATTTT
TRBD2	TRBV11-2	-	TRBJ2-1	CASTLAGGLNEQFF	TGTGCCAGCACCCTAGCGGGAGGGCTCAATGAGCAGTTCTTC
-	TRBV5-6	few	TRBJ2-5	CASSWGTLGETQYF	TGTGCCAGCAGCTGGGGGACTCTGGGGGAGACCCAGTACTTC
TRBD1	TRBV5-1	few	TRBJ2-1	CASSLRDRGQYANEQFF	TGCGCCAGCAGCTTGCGAGACAGGGGCCAATACGCAAATGAGCAGTTCTTC
-	TRBV20-1	-	TRBJ2-5	CSAGRPAQYF	TGCAGTGCTGGGAGACCCGCCCAGTACTTC
-	TRBV7-2	few	TRBJ2-3	CASSFSGTDTQYF	TGTGCCAGCAGCTTTTCGGGTACAGATACGCAGTATTTT
-	TRBV6-6	-	TRBJ1-5	CATTRDSNQPQHF	TGTGCCACCACCAGGGATAGCAATCAGCCCCAGCATTTT
-	TRBV6-6	-	TRBJ1-5	CASSIRGGMDQPQHF	TGTGCCAGCTCAATTAGGGGAGGGATGGATCAGCCCCAGCATTTT
-	TRBV27	few	TRBJ1-5	CASSFASHSNQPQHF	TGTGCCAGCAGTTTCGCGAGCCATAGCAATCAGCCCCAGCATTTT
TRBD2	TRBV7-6	-	TRBJ2-7	CASSVGLAGTAYEQYF	TGTGCCAGCAGCGTAGGACTAGCGGGAACCGCCTACGAGCAGTACTTC
TRBD2	TRBV13	-	TRBJ2-1	CASSFLAGGFNEQFF	TGTGCCAGCAGCTTTCTAGCGGGAGGTTTTAATGAGCAGTTCTTC
TRBD2	TRBV27	few	TRBJ2-6	CASSSPGLAGGAGANVLTF	TGTGCCAGCAGTTCGCCGGGACTAGCGGGAGGAGCTGGGGCCAACGTCCTGACTTTC
TRBD2	TRBV7-2	-	TRBJ2-5	CASSLTLSGGETQYF	TGTGCCAGCAGCTTGACCCTTAGCGGGGGGGAGACCCAGTACTTC
-	TRBV7-9	-	TRBJ1-1	CASTTELSSEAFF	TGTGCCAGCACCACTGAATTGAGCTCTGAAGCTTTCTTT
TRBD2	TRBV4-3	few	TRBJ2-7	CASSQDPPSGVNEQYF	TGCGCCAGCAGCCAAGATCCCCCTAGCGGGGTGAACGAGCAGTACTTC
TRBD1	TRBV18	-	TRBJ1-2	CASSPDRGFYGYTF	TGTGCCAGCTCACCCGACAGGGGGTTCTATGGCTACACCTTC
TRBD1	TRBV5-4	-	TRBJ2-4	CASSLGGQGTKNTQYF	TGTGCCAGCAGCTTGGGGGGACAGGGGACCAAAAACACTCAGTACTTC
-	TRBV7-9	few	TRBJ1-4	CASSIRQAEKLFF	TGTGCCAGCAGCATTAGACAGGCTGAAAAACTGTTTTTT
-	TRBV19	few	TRBJ1-1	CASSSYTGSTEAFF	TGTGCCAGTAGTTCCTACACCGGGAGCACTGAAGCTTTCTTT
TRBD2	TRBV2	few	TRBJ2-4	CAARTPGLPESDIQYF	TGTGCCGCCCGTACACCGGGACTACCAGAAAGTGACATTCAGTACTTC
-	TRBV7-8	-	TRBJ2-1	CASSLVLANNEQFF	TGTGCCAGCAGCTTAGTCCTAGCGAACAATGAGCAGTTCTTC
TRBD2	TRBV28	-	TRBJ2-7	CASKLAGPYEQYF	TGTGCCAGCAAGCTAGCGGGCCCCTACGAGCAGTACTTC
TRBD1	TRBV5-6	few	TRBJ2-7	CASSPGTGASYEQYF	TGTGCCAGCAGCCCCGGGACAGGCGCTTCCTACGAGCAGTACTTC
TRBD2	TRBV6-1	-	TRBJ2-2	CASSAKTSGITGELFF	TGTGCCAGCAGTGCTAAGACTAGCGGGATCACCGGGGAGCTGTTTTTT
TRBD1	TRBV7-9	few	TRBJ2-5	CASSLGQGVQETQYF	TGTGCCAGCAGCTTAGGACAGGGGGTACAAGAGACCCAGTACTTC
-	TRBV30	few	TRBJ1-2	CAWSVEGEGYTF	TGTGCCTGGAGCGTCGAGGGAGAAGGCTACACCTTC
TRBD1	TRBV5-1	few	TRBJ1-2	CASSFRDRGYGYTF	TGCGCCAGCAGCTTCAGGGACAGGGGGTATGGCTACACCTTC
-	TRBV30	few	TRBJ1-2	CAWSRQGIGYTF	TGTGCCTGGAGTCGGCAGGGAATAGGCTACACCTTC
TRBD2	TRBV7-2	few	TRBJ2-1	CASSFGTSWFF	TGTGCCAGCAGCTTCGGGACTAGTTGGTTCTTC
TRBD2	TRBV5-6	few	TRBJ2-7	CASSLQRDYEQYF	TGTGCCAGCAGCTTACAGCGGGACTACGAGCAGTACTTC
-	TRBV7-9	-	TRBJ2-3	CASSLGQLNTQYF	TGTGCCAGCAGCTTGGGACAACTTAATACGCAGTATTTT